The T cell receptor beta chain described here comes from a study of T cells in Graves' hyperthyroidism and ophthalmopathy (dated 2019 in TCRdb). Some background on the complete study: Peripheral blood was sampled at the time of initial diagnosis, prior to any treatment. A discovery cohort of about a hundred patients, 43 with Graves' ophthalmopathy and about 60 with stable Graves' hyperthyroidism, was used to find distinguishing TCR V-J signatures. An independent validation cohort of around 19 hyperthyroidism patients and some 15 patients who later progressed to ophthalmopathy tested prospective prediction of ophthalmopathy. The 75 to 100 discovery patients were randomly divided into training and test sets at a 7:3 ratio. The study also compared thyroid tissue and blood T-cell repertoires from about six Graves' hyperthyroidism patients. After sampling, hyperthyroidism patients received methimazole starting at 30 mg daily, and ophthalmopathy patients received high-dose intravenous methylprednisolone. The paper describes TCR Vbeta CDR3 sequencing of roughly 130 peripheral blood samples, made up of around 41 ophthalmopathy patients, some 76 hyperthyroidism patients and about 17 progressor patients.

About this clonotype: Its antigen has not been determined. There are no base qualities to consult, and no much larger clone falls within one base.

Results the study describes overall, beyond this receptor: In validation, the model predicted progression to ophthalmopathy a median of about 6.5 months before onset, with over 60% sensitivity and roughly 73% specificity. A 13 V-J signature model separated ophthalmopathy from stable hyperthyroidism, with approximately 87% sensitivity and 81.08% specificity in cross-validation and 80%/75% in testing. Most expanded thyroid clonotypes (frequency above 0.001) were also detected in blood, a finding suggesting that blood repertoires may reflect thyroid immune responses. Sample size was not statistically predetermined, and blinding of investigators to group allocation was not performed.

Moderately to severely active disease, a Clinical Activity Score of at least 3, a NOSPECS grade of at least 4, and a duration under 3 months were present in ophthalmopathy patients. Exclusion was applied to patients with uncontrolled infections, other autoimmune diseases, pregnancy or lactation. Diagnoses were based on clinical symptoms, serum thyroxine and TRAb, thyroid ultrasound and orbital computed tomography. Ficoll-Paque density gradient centrifugation was used to isolate PBMCs from about 10 ml of fresh peripheral blood. Total RNA was extracted with Trizol reagent, and quality was checked on an Agilent 2100 Bioanalyzer. The CDR3 starts with the cysteine, ends with the phenylalanine, and has 20 residues. The CDR3 DNA has 60 bases and is translated from base 1. Relative to germline, V is missing 0 bases and J is missing 0 bases, with 13 bases of the junction outside any gene match. From a lookup of the germline V gene (reference sequence), CDR1 and CDR2 are LGHDT and YNNKEL.

TCR beta CDR3 regions were amplified from RNA transcripts. For the first round of RT-PCR on the TCR CDR3, the HTBI primer set was used together with the Qiagen OneStep RT-PCR kit. The libraries were constructed in a second round of multiplex PCR and then size-selected and purified. Paired-end sequencing of the libraries was performed with 100 bp reads on an Illumina HiSeq2000. The authors' analysis ran thus. SOAPnuke was used to process the raw data, with reads discarded if the reads contained adapters or uncalled bases, had a mean Phred below 15, or lacked an exact constant-primer or identifier match. High-quality paired reads were merged with COPE v1.2.5, and unique nucleotide sequences were defined as clonotypes. Clonotypes were aligned to IMGT TRBV, TRBD and TRBJ reference segments using MiTCR v1.1. Analysis was restricted to V-J combinations with a frequency above 0.0001, which covered about 99% of repertoires. A TCS score was defined as the ratio of F50 (clonal expansion) to E x V (chaos), with BLOSUM62-based TCRdist applied between CDR3 peptides within each V-J. Welch's t-statistics and random forest reduced fewer than 600 V-J features to some 14, which were used in a naive Bayes classifier (R e1071). The raw public data were reprocessed by TCRdb itself: fastp quality trimming at Q25, MiXCR clonotype calling, in-frame beta chains only. Each record represents a unique CDR3 protein, reported with the most common genes and DNA among its rows. None of the V and J calls come from the authors' own analysis; TCRdb made them. This sample comprises about 530,000 distinct CDR3 sequences, under 20% of them detected only once. In total, the top ten clones hold 17% of the sample.

This TCR was recovered from a woman between 18 and 29 years old with Graves' ophthalmopathy. The V and J genes are TRBV3-1 and TRBJ2-2; 7 middle bases align to TRBD2. The sequenced material came from blood. The sequenced DNA is TGTGCCAGCAGCCAAGAGGGGTCTACTTCTAGCGGAGCGAACACCGGGGAGCTGTTTTTT. This gives the protein CASSQEGSTSSGANTGELFF.